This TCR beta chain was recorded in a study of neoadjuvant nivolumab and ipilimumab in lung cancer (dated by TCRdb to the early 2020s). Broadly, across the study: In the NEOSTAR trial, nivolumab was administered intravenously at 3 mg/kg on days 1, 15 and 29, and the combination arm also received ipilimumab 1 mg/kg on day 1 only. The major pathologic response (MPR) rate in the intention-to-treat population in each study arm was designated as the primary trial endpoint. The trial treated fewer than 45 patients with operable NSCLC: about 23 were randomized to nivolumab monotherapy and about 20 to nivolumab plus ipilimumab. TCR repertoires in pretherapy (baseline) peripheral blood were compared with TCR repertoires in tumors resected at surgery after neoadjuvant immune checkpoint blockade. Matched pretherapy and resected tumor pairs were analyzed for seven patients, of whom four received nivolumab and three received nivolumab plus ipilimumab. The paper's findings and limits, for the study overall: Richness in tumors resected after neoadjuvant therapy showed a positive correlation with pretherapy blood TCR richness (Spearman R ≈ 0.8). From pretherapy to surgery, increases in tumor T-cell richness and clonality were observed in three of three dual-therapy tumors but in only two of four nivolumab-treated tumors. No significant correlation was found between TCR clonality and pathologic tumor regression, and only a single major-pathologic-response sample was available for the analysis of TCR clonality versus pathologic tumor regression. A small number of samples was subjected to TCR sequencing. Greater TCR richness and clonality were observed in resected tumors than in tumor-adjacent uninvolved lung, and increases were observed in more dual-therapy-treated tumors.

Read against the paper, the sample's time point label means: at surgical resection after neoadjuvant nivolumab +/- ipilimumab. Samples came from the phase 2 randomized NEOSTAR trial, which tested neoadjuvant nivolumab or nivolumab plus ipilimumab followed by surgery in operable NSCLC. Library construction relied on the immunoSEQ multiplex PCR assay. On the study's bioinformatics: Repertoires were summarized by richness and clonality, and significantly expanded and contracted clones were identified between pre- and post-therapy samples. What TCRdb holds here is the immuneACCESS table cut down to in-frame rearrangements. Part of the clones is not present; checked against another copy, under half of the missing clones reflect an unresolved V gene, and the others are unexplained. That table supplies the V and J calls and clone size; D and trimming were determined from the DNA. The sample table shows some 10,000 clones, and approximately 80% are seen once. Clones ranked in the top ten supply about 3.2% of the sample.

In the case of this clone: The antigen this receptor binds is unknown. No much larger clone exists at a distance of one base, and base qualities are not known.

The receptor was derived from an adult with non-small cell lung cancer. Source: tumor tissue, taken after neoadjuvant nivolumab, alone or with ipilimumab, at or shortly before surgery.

The DNA sequence follows: TGTGCCAGCAGCTACTCTGGGGGGAACACTGAAGCTTTCTTT. The encoded protein is CASSYSGGNTEAFF. Recombination joined TRBV7-8 with TRBJ1-1; perhaps TRBD1 is the D gene, with 5 bases matching. CDR1 and CDR2 are drawn from the germline V gene: SGHVS, FQNEAQ. Trimming costs V 4 bases and J 1 base, and their ends lie 10 bases apart. The CDR3 runs 14 amino acids, cysteine and phenylalanine included. This entry keeps only the CDR3 DNA: 42 bases, framed from base 1. Here the CDR3 is joined to the reference TRBV7-8 and TRBJ1-1 genes, and the full variable domain is: GAGVSQSPRYKVAKRGQDVALRCDPISGHVSLFWYQQALGQGPEFLTYFQNEAQLDKSGLPSDRFFAERPEGSVSTLKIQRTQQEDSAVYLCASSYSGGNTEAFFGQGTRLTVV.